This T cell receptor (beta chain) was sequenced during a study of HIV-infected patients and healthy controls. Study-level background: In 14 of 16 patients, CD4 counts climbed slightly after three months but remained subnormal. Total CDR3 counts per chain did not differ significantly between patients and controls. Findings of the study overall: HLA types of the donors remained undetermined. MAIT alpha-chain CDR3s were frequent in healthy controls, depleted in HIV+.

About 550 ng RNA was reverse transcribed with alpha and beta constant-region primers. Each of the alpha and beta chains got its own library through chain-specific third strand synthesis with indices. TCRdb called the 5' RACE reads again in MiXCR, with one record for every CDR3 protein. Here the sample spans about 5,500 distinct CDR3 sequences, around 8% being singletons. All unsorted peripheral T cells were captured because whole blood was used without fractionation. At least ten counts were recorded for this clonotype. The antigen remains undetermined. From germline, CDR1 is SGHRS and CDR2 YFSETQ. This CDR3 region has 14 residues. V trimming: 4 bases; J trimming: 5 bases; junction bases outside the gene matches: 5.

The TCR originated in an adult with HIV infection. V is TRBV5-1 and J is TRBJ2-1; 8 positions agree with TRBD2. Sequences were derived from blood, sampled before antiretroviral therapy. The DNA of the CDR3 is TGCGCCAGCAGCAGCCTGACTAGCGACAATGAGCAGTTCTTC. It is translated as CASSSLTSDNEQFF.